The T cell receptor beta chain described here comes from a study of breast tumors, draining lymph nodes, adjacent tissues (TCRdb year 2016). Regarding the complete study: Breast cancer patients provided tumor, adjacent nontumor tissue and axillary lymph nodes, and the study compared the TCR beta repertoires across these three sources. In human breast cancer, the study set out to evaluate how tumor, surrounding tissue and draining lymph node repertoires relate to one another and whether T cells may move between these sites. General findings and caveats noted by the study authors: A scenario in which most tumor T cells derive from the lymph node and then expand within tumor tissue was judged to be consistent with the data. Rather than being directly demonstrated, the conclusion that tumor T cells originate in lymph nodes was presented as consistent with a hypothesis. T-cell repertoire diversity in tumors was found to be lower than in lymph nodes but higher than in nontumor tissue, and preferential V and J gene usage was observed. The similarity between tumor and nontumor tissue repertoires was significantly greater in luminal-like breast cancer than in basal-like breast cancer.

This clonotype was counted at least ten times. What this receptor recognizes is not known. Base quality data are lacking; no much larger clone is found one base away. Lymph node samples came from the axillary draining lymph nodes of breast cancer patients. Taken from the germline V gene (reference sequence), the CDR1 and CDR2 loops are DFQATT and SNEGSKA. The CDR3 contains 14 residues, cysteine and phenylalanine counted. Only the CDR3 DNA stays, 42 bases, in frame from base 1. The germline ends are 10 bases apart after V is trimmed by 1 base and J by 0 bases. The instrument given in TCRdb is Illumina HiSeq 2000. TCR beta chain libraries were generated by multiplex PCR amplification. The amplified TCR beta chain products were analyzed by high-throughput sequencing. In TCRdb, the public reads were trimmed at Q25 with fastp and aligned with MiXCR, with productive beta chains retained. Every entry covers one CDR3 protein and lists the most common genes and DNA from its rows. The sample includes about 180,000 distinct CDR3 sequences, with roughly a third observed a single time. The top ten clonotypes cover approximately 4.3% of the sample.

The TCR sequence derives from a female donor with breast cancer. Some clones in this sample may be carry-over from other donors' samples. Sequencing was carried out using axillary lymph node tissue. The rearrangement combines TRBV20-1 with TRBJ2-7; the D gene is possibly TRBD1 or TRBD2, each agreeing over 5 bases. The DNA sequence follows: TGCAGTGCTAGAGGAGGGGTTATCTCCTACGAGCAGTACTTC. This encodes CSARGGVISYEQYF.